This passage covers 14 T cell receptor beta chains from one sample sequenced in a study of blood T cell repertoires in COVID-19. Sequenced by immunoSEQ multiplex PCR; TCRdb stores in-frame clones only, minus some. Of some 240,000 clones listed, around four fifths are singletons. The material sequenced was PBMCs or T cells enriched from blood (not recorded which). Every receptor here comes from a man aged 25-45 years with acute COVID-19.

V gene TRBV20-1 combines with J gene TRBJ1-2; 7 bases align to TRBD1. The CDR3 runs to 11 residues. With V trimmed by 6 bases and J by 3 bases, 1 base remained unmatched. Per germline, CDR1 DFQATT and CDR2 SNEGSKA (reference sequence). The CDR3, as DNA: TGCAGTGCACAGGGGCACTATGGCTACACCTTC. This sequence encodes CSAQGHYGYTF.

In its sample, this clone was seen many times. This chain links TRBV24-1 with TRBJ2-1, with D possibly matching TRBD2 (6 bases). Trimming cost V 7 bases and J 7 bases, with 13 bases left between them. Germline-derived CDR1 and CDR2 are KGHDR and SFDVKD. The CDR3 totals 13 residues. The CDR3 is CATSPFGGNEQFF. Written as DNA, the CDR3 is TGTGCCACCAGCCCATTCGGGGGAAATGAGCAGTTCTTC.

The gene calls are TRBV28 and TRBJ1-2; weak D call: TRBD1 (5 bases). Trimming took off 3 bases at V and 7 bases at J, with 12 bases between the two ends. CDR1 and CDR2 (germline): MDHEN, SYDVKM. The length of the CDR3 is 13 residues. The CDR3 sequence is CASSLGGVRGYTF. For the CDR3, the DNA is TGTGCCAGCAGTTTGGGGGGGGTGCGTGGCTACACCTTC.

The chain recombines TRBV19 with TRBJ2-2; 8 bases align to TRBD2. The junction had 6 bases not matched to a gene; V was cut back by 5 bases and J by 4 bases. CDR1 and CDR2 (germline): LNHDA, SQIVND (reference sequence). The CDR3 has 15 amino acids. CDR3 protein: CASSVGGASTGELFF. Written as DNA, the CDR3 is TGTGCCAGTAGTGTCGGGGGGGCCTCCACCGGGGAGCTGTTTTTT.

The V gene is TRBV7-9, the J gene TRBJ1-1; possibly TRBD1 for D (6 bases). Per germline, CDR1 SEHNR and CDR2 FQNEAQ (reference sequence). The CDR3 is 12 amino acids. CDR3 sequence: CAWGQSNAEAFF. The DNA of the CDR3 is TGTGCTTGGGGGCAGTCAAACGCTGAAGCTTTCTTT.

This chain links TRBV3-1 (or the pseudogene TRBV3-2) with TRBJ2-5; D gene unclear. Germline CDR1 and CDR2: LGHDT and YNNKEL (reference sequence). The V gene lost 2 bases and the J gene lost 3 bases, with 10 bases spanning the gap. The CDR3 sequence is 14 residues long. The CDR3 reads CASSQIWAEETQYF. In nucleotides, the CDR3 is TGTGCCAGCAGCCAAATCTGGGCAGAAGAGACCCAGTACTTC.

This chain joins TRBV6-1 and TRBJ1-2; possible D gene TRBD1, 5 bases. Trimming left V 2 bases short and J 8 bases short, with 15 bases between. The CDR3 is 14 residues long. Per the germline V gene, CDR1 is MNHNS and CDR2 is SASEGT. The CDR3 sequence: CASSEQGTFGGYTF. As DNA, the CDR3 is TGTGCCAGCAGTGAACAGGGAACCTTCGGAGGCTACACCTTC.

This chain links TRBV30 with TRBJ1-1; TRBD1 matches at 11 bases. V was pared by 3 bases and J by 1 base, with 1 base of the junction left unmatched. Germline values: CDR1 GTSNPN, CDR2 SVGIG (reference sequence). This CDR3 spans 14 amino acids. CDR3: CAWRDRGRNTEAFF. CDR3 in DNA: TGTGCCTGGAGGGACAGGGGGCGGAACACTGAAGCTTTCTTT.

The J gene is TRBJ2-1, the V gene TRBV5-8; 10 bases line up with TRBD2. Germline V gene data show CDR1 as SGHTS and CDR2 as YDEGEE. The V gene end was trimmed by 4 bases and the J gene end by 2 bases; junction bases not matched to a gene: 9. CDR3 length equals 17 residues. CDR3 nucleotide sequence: TGTGCCAGCAGCAAGCACCTCAGCGGGGGGGCCTACAATGAGCAGTTCTTC. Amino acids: CASSKHLSGGAYNEQFF.

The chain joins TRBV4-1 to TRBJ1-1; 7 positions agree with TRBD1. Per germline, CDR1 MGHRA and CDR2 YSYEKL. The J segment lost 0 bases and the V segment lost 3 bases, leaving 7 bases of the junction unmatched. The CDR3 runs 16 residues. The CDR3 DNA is TGCGCCAGCAGCCATTTTACCGGGACAGTGAACACTGAAGCTTTCTTT. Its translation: CASSHFTGTVNTEAFF.

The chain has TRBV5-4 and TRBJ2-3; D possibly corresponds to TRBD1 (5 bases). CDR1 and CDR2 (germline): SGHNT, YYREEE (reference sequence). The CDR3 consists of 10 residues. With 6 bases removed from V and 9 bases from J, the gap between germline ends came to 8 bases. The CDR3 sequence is CASTPGTQYF. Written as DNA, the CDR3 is TGTGCCAGCACCCCAGGGACGCAGTATTTT.

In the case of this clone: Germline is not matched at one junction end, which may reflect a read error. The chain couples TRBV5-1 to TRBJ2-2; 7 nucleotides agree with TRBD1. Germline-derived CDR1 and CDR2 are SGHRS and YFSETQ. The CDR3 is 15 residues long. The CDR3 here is CASSVGQMVAGELFF. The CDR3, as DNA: TGTGCCAGCAGCGTGGGACAGATGGTGGCCGGGGAGCTGTTTTTT. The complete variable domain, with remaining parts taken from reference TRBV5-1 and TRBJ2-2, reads KAGVTQTPRYLIKTRGQQVTLSCSPISGHRSVSWYQQTPGQGLQFLFEYFSETQRNKGNFPGRFSGRQFSNSRSEMNVSTLELGDSALYLCASSVGQMVAGELFFGEGSRLTVL.

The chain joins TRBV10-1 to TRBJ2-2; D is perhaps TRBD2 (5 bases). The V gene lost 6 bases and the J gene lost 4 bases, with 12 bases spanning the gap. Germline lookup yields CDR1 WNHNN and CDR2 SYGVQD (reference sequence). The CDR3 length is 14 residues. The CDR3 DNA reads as TGCGCCAGCAGAATGGACTCCACCACCGGGGAGCTGTTTTTT. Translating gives CASRMDSTTGELFF.

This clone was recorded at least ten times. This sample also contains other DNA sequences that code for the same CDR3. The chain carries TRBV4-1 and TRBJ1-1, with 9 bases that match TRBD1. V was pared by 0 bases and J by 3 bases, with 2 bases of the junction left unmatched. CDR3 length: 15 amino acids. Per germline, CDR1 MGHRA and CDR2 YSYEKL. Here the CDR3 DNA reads TGCGCCAGCAGCCAAGAAACAGGGGGCTACACTGAAGCTTTCTTT. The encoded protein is CASSQETGGYTEAFF.